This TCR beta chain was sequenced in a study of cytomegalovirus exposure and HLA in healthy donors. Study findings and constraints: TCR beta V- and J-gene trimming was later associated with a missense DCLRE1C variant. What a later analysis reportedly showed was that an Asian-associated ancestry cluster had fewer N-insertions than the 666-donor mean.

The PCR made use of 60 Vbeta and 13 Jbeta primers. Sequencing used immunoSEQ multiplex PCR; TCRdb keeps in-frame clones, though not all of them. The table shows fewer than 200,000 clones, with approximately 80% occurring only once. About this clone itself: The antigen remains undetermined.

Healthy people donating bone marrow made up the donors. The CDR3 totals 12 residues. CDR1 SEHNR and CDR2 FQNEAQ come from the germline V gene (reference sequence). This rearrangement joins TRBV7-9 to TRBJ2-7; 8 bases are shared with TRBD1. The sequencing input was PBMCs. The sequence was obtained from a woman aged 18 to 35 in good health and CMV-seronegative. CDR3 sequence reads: CSSSFTGGRQYV. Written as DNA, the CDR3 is TGTTCCAGCAGCTTCACAGGGGGACGGCAGTACGTC.